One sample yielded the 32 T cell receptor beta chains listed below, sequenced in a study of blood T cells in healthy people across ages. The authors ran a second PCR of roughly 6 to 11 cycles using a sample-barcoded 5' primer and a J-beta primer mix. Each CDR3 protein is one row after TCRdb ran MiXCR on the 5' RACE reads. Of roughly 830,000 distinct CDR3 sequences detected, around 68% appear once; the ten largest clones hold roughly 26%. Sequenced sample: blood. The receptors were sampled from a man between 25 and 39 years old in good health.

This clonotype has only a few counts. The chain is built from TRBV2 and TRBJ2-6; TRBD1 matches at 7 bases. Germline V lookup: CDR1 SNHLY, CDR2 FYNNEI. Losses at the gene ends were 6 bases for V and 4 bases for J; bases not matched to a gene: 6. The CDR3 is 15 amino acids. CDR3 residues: CASSAQGLGANVLTF. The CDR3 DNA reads TGTGCCAGCAGCGCACAGGGGTTGGGGGCCAACGTCCTGACTTTC.

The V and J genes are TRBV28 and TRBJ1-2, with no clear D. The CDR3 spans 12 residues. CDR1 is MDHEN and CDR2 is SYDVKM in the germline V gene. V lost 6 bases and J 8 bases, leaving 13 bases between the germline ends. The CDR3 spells CASSRTLSGYTF. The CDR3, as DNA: TGTGCCAGCAGCCGTACTCTGTCGGGCTACACCTTC.

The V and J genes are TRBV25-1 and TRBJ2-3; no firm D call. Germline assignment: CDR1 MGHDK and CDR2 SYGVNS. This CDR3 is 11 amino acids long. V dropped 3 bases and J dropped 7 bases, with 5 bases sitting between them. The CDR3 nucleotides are TGTGCCAGCAGTGATCTTTATACGCAGTATTTT. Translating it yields CASSDLYTQYF.

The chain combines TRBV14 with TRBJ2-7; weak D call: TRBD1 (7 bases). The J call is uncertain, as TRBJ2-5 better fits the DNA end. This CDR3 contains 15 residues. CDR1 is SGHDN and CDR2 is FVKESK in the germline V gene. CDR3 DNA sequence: TGTGCCAGCAGCCACCGACAGGGAGGAGAAGAGACCCAGTACTTC. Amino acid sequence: CASSHRQGGEETQYF.

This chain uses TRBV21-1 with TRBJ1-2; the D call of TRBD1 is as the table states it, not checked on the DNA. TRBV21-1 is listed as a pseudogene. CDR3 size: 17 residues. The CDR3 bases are TGTGCCAGCAGCAAAGATGAGGGACAGGGGAAGAGCTATGGCTACACCTTC. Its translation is CASSKDEGQGKSYGYTF.

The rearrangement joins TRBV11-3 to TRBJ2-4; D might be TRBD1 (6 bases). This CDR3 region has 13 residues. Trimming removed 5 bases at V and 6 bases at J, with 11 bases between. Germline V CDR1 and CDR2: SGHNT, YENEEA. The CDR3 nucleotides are TGTGCCAGCAGCACTGGACAGAGAAACATTCAGTACTTC. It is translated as CASSTGQRNIQYF. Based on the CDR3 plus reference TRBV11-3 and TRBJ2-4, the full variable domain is EAGVVQSPRYKIIEKKQPVAFWCNPISGHNTLYWYLQNLGQGPELLIRYENEEAVDDSQLPKDRFSAERLKGVDSTLKIQPAELGDSAVYLCASSTGQRNIQYFGAGTRLSVL.

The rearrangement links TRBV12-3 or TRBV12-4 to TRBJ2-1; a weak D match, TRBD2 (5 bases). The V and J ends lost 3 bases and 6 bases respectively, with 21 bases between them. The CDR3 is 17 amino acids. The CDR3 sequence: CASSFNGGGSYSNEQFF. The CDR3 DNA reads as TGTGCCAGCAGTTTCAACGGCGGAGGTAGTTATTCCAATGAGCAGTTCTTC.

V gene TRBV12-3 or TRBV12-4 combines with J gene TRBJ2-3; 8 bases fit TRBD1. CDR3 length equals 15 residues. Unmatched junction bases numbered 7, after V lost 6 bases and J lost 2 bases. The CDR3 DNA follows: TGTGCCAGCAGCATGCGGACAGGGTCCACAGATACGCAGTATTTT. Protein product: CASSMRTGSTDTQYF.

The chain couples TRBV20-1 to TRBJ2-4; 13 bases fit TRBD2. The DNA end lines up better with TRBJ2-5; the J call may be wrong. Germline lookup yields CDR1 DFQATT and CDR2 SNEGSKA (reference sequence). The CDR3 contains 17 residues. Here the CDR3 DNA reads TGCAGTGCTAGTGGAGCAACTAGCGGGGGGGACCAAGAGACCCAGTACTTC. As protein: CSASGATSGGDQETQYF.

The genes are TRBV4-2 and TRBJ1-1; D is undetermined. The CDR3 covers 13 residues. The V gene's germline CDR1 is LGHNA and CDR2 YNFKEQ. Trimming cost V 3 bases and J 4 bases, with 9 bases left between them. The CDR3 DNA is TGTGCCAGCAGCCAGGCGGTCTCCACTGAAGCTTTCTTT. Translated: CASSQAVSTEAFF.

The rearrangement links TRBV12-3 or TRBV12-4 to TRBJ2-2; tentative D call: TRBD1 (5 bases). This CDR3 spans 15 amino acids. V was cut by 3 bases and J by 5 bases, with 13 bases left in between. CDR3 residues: CASSFQGLGTGELFF. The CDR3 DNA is TGTGCCAGCAGTTTCCAGGGTTTGGGGACCGGGGAGCTGTTTTTT.

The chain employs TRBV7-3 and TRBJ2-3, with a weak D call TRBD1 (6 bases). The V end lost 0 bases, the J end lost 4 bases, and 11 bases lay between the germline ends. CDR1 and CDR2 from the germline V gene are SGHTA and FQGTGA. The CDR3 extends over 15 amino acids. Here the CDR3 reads CASSLTQGGPDTQYF. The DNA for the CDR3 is TGTGCCAGCAGCTTAACACAGGGCGGCCCAGATACGCAGTATTTT. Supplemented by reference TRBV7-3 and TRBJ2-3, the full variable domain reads GAGVSQTPSNKVTEKGKYVELRCDPISGHTALYWYRQSLGQGPEFLIYFQGTGAADDSGLPNDRFFAVRPEGSVSTLKIQRTERGDSAVYLCASSLTQGGPDTQYFGPGTRLTVL.

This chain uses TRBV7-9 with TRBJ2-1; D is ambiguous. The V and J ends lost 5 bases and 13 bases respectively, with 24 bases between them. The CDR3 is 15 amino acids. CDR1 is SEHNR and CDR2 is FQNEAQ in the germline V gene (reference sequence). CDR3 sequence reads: CASSPPAVGEETQFF. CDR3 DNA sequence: TGTGCCAGCAGCCCCCCCGCAGTGGGTGAAGAGACCCAGTTCTTC.

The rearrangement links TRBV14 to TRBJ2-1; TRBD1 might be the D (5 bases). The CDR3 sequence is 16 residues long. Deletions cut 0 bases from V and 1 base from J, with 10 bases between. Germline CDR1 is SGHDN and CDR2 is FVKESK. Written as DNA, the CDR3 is TGTGCCAGCAGCCAAGATGCAGGGCCATCCTACAATGAGCAGTTCTTC. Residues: CASSQDAGPSYNEQFF.

Written as DNA, the CDR3 is TGTGCCAGCAGTTTTCCAGGGAGGGAGGATGAGCAGTTCTTC. Protein product: CASSFPGREDEQFF. The chain recombines TRBV2 with TRBJ2-1, with 7 bases identical to TRBD2. The CDR3 is 14 residues long. Trimming at V came to 5 bases and at J to 8 bases, leaving 9 bases not matched to a gene. CDR1 SNHLY and CDR2 FYNNEI come from the germline V gene.

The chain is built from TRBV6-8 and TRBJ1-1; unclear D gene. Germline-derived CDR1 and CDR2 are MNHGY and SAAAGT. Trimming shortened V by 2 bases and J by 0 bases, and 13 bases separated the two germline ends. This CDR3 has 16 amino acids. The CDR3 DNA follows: TGTGCCAGCAGTTACAGACCCAGACAACTGAACACTGAAGCTTTCTTT. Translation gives CASSYRPRQLNTEAFF.

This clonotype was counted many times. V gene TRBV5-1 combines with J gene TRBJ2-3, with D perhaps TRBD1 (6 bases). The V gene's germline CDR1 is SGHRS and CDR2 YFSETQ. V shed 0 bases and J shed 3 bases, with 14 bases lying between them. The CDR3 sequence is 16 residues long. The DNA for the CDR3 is TGCGCCAGCAGCTTGGAGGGCCAACAGGGTACAGATACGCAGTATTTT. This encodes CASSLEGQQGTDTQYF.

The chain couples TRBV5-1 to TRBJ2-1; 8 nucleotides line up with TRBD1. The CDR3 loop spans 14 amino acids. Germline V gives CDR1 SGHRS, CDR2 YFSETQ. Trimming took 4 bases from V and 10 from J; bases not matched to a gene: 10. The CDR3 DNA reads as TGCGCCAGCAGCCTGGGACAGGCCCTTTCGGAGCAGTTCTTC. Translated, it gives CASSLGQALSEQFF. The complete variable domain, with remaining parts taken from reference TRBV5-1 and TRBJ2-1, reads KAGVTQTPRYLIKTRGQQVTLSCSPISGHRSVSWYQQTPGQGLQFLFEYFSETQRNKGNFPGRFSGRQFSNSRSEMNVSTLELGDSALYLCASSLGQALSEQFFGPGTRLTVL.

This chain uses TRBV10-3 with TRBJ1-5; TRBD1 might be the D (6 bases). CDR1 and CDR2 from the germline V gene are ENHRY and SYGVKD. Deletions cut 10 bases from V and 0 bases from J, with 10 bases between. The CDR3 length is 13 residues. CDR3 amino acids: CATRQVSNQPQHF. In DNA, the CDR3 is TGTGCCACTCGACAGGTTAGCAATCAGCCCCAGCATTTT.

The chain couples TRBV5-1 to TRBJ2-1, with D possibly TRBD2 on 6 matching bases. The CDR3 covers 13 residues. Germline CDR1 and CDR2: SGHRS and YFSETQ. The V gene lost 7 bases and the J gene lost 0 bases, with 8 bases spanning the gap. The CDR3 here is CASGLYSYNEQFF. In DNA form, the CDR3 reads TGCGCCAGCGGACTATACTCCTACAATGAGCAGTTCTTC.

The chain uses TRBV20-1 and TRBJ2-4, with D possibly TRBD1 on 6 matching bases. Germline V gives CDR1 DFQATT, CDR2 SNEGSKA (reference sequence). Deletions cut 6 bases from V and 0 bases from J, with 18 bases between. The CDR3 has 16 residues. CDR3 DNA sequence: TGCAGTGCCCTACTTGACAGGTCCTTAGCCAAAAACATTCAGTACTTC. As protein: CSALLDRSLAKNIQYF.

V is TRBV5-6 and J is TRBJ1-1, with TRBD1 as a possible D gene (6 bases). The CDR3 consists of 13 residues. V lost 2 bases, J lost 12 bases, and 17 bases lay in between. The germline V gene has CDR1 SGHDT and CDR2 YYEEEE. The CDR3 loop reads CASSFSATGSSFF. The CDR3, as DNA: TGTGCCAGCAGCTTCTCAGCCACAGGGTCATCTTTCTTT.

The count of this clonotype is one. CDR3 loop: CASSPPLEVIEQFF. DNA for the CDR3: TGTGCCAGCAGTCCCCCACTAGAAGTCATTGAGCAGTTCTTC. The chain combines TRBV28 with TRBJ2-1, with D possibly matching TRBD2 (5 bases). The CDR3 totals 14 residues. CDR1 MDHEN and CDR2 SYDVKM come from the germline V gene. The ends were cut back, 5 bases at V and 9 bases at J, with 17 bases in the middle.

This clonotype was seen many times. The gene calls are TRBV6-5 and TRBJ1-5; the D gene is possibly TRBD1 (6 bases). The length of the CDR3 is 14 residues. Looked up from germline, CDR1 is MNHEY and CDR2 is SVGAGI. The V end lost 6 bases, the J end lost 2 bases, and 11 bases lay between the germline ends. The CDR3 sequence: CASSRQVGNQPQHF. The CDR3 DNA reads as TGTGCCAGCAGCCGACAGGTGGGCAATCAGCCCCAGCATTTT.

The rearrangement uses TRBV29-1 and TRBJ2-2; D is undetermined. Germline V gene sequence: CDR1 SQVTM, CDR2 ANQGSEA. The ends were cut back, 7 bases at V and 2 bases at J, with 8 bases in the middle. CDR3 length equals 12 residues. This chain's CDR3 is CSADGNTGELFF. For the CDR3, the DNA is TGCAGCGCGGACGGAAACACCGGGGAGCTGTTTTTT.

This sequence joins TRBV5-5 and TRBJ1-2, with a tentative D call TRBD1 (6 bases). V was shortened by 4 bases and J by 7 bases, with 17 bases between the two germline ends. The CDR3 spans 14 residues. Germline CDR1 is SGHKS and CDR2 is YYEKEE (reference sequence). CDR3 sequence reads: CASSPEPDRPGYTF. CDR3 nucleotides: TGTGCCAGCAGCCCGGAACCAGACAGGCCTGGCTACACCTTC.

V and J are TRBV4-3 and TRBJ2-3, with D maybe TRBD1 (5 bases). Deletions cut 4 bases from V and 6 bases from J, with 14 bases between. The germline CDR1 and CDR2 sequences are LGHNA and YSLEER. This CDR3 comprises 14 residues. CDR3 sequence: CASSRGQTSDTQYF. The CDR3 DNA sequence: TGCGCCAGCAGCCGGGGCCAGACCTCCGATACGCAGTATTTT.

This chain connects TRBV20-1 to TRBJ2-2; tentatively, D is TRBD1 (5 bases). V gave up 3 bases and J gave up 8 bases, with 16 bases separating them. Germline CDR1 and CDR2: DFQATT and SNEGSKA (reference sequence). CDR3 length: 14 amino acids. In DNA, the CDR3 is TGCAGTGCTAGCAAGGATGGGGCGCGGGGGGAGCTGTTTTTT. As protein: CSASKDGARGELFF.

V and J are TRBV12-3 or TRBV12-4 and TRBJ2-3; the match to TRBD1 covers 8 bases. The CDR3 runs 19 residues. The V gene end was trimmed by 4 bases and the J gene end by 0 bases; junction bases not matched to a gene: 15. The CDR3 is CASSSTGAHKGDSTDTQYF. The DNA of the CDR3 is TGTGCCAGCAGTTCGACAGGGGCCCATAAAGGGGATAGCACAGATACGCAGTATTTT.

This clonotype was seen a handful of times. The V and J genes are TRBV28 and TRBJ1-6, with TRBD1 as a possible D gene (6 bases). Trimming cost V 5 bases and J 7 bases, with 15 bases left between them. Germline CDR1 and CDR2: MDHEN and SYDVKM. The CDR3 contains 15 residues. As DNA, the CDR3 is TGTGCCAGCAGTCCCCCGGGGGGGCGAAATTCACCCCTCCACTTT. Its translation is CASSPPGGRNSPLHF.

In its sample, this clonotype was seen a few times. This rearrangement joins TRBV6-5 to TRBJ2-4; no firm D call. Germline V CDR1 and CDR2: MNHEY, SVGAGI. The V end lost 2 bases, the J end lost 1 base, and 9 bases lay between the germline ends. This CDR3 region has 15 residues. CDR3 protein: CASSYTYQAKNIQYF. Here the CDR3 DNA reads TGTGCCAGCAGTTACACTTACCAGGCCAAAAACATTCAGTACTTC.

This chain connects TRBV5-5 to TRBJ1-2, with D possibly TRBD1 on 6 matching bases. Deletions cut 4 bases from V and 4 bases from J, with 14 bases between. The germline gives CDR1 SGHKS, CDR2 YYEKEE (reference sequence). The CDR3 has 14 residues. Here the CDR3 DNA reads TGTGCCAGCAGCCTGGACAGAACCCTCTATGGCTACACCTTC. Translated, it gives CASSLDRTLYGYTF.